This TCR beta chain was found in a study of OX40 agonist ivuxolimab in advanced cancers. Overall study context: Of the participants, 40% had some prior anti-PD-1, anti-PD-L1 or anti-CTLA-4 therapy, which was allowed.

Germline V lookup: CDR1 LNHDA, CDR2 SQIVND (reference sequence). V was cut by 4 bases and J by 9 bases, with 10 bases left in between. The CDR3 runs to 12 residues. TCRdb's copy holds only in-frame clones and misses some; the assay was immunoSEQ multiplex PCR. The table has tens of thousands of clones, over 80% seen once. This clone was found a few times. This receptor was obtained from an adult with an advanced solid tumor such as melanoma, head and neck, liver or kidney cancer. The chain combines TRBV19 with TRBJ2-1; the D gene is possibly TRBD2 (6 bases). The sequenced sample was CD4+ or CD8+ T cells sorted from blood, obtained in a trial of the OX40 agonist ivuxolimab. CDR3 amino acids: CASSSGKGEQFF. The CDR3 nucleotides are TGTGCCAGTAGTAGCGGGAAGGGTGAGCAGTTCTTC.